Ten or more counts support the clone carrying this TCR beta chain. The data were taken from a study of HIV-infected patients and healthy controls. Germline loops: CDR1 MDHEN, CDR2 SYDVKM. The CDR3 runs 16 residues. V gave up 3 bases and J gave up 0 bases, with 9 bases separating them. MiXCR was run by TCRdb on the 5' RACE reads, yielding one entry per CDR3 protein. The sample gives 15,000 to 20,000 distinct CDR3 sequences, about a sixth of which show up once; around 22% is in the top ten. The chain employs TRBV28 and TRBJ1-6; no firm D call. The material sequenced was CD8+ T cells from blood. This receptor was taken from a human donor in good health. Here the CDR3 reads CASSFPGSSYNSPLHF. The CDR3, as DNA: TGTGCCAGCAGTTTCCCGGGGAGCTCCTATAATTCACCCCTCCACTTT.